The entry that follows covers one T cell receptor (beta chain) sequence. Antigen: not known. Using immunoSEQ multiplex PCR, the repertoire was profiled, and TCRdb retains in-frame clones only, with some absent. The sample carries 190,000 or so clones, 66% recorded once. These data originate in a study of shared clonotypes between healthy human individuals. Whole-study context: Researchers drew samples from a couple of women and a few men aged 18 to 49.

This CDR3 is built from 15 residues. Trimming removed 0 bases at V and 1 base at J, with 9 bases between. Germline loops: CDR1 MNHNS, CDR2 SASEGT. Study findings and constraints: Specimens sampled were limited to blood, with tissue repertoires likely differing.

Sequenced sample: memory CD4+ T cells sorted from blood. The subset here: CD45RA-negative fraction. The rearrangement joins TRBV6-1 to TRBJ1-2; D is unclear. The sequence came from a man aged 25 to 40 in good health. The CDR3 loop reads CASSEAPTHNYGYTF. The CDR3 DNA is TGTGCCAGCAGTGAAGCGCCGACTCATAACTATGGCTACACCTTC.